A selection of T cell receptor beta chains follows, all from one sample in a study of regulatory T cells in long-lasting Graves disease. TCRdb used MiXCR to reprocess the multiplex PCR reads, holding one entry per CDR3 protein. The sample lists hundreds of thousands of distinct CDR3 sequences, 20% to 25% occurring once. Sequenced material: peripheral blood mononuclear cells (PBMCs), taken when the disease was refractory, from a patient treated with antithyroid drugs. Receptors were obtained from a female donor with Graves disease. CDR3s include the opening cysteine and the closing phenylalanine or tryptophan. D genes are given only for firm matches. Clone size is given for some rows only: seen once, a few or many times, or a class if the clone is expanded.

>many|16|TRBV7-8|NA|TRBJ2-5
TGTGCCAGCAGCTCCCTCATCACTGGAGGAGGAGAGACCCAGTACTTC
CASSSLITGGGETQYF
>NA|15|TRBV19|NA|TRBJ2-7
TGTGCCAGTAGTACTTGGGCTCCTAGTGGCGCCGAGCAGTACTTC
CASSTWAPSGAEQYF
>many|15|TRBV28|NA|TRBJ1-5
TGTGCCAGCAGTTCAATGGACAGCTCGAAGCAGCCCCAGCATTTT
CASSSMDSSKQPQHF
>many|17|TRBV12-3/TRBV12-4|NA|TRBJ1-5
TGTGCCAGCAGTCCGGCGGCAGGAGCCCATAGCAATCAGCCCCAGCATTTT
CASSPAAGAHSNQPQHF
>many|14|TRBV11-3|TRBD2|TRBJ2-5
TGTGCCAGCAGCTTTAGCGGGAGCCAAGAGACCCAGTACTTC
CASSFSGSQETQYF
>NA|14|TRBV5-1|TRBD2|TRBJ2-1
TGCGCCAGCAGCTTAGGAGCGGGAGTCGGGGAGCAGTTCTTC
CASSLGAGVGEQFF
>NA|17|TRBV4-1|NA|TRBJ2-3
TGCGCCAGCAGCCAAGCTAGTGTTCGAGCCCCTTCAGATACGCAGTATTTT
CASSQASVRAPSDTQYF
>NA|14|TRBV4-1|TRBD1|TRBJ2-7
TGCGCCAGCAGCCAACTAGGGACAGGTCCCGAGCAGTACTTC
CASSQLGTGPEQYF
>many|13|TRBV2|NA|TRBJ1-6
TGTGCAACAGATCAGGGTGTGAATTCACCCCTCCACTTT
CATDQGVNSPLHF
>many|14|TRBV20-1|TRBD2|TRBJ2-7
TGCAGTGCTAGTCGGGGACTAGGGTCGAACGAGCAGTACTTC
CSASRGLGSNEQYF
>few|16|TRBV6-9|NA|TRBJ2-2
TGTGCCAGCAGTTCCCGGGCGGGAAGGGGCACCGGGGAGCTGTTTTTT
CASSSRAGRGTGELFF
>few|17|TRBV7-9|NA|TRBJ1-4
TGTGCCAGCAGCTTAGGACCGGGACCCATCGGAGGTGAAAAACTGTTTTTT
CASSLGPGPIGGEKLFF
>many|14|TRBV4-1|NA|TRBJ1-1
TGCGCCAGCAGCCGCCTCCCCGGGGACACTGAAGCTTTCTTT
CASSRLPGDTEAFF
>NA|13|TRBV20-1|NA|TRBJ2-7
TGCAGTGCCGTCCAGGGGATCGGGTACGAGCAGTACTTC
CSAVQGIGYEQYF
>NA|15|TRBV18|NA|TRBJ1-2
TGTGCCAGCTCACCCCCAGGGTTAGCTAACTATGGCTACACCTTC
CASSPPGLANYGYTF
>many|15|TRBV19|NA|TRBJ1-2
TGTGCTACCGAGGACCGGACAGAGCTAAACTATGGCTACACCTTC
CATEDRTELNYGYTF
>NA|12|TRBV4-2|NA|TRBJ2-7
TGTGCCAGCAGCCAGGTTAGGAGGGAGCAGTACTTC
CASSQVRREQYF
>many|11|TRBV20-1|NA|TRBJ2-7
TGCAGTGCTAGTCCGGGATACGAGCAGTACTTC
CSASPGYEQYF
>NA|17|TRBV7-2|NA|TRBJ1-5
TGTGCCAGCAGCGAAGATCTCGGCAGAATCCCCAATCAGCCCCAGCATTTT
CASSEDLGRIPNQPQHF
>many|16|TRBV28|TRBD1|TRBJ2-5
TGTGCCAGCAGTACAAACGGACAGGGGGCTAAAGAGACCCAGTACTTC
CASSTNGQGAKETQYF
>many|15|TRBV28|NA|TRBJ2-2
TGTGCCAGCAGTGCCCATGCTACGAACACCGGGGAGCTGTTTTTT
CASSAHATNTGELFF
>NA|22|TRBV20-1|TRBD2|TRBJ2-2
TGCAGTGCTAGAGATTGGGGGTTGGGAACTAGCGGGAGAAGACGGGTCACCGGGGAGCTGTTTTTT
CSARDWGLGTSGRRRVTGELFF
>many|15|TRBV28|NA|TRBJ2-7
TGTGCCTGCCCACAAGGGCGGGACGAACCCTACGAGCAGTACTTC
CACPQGRDEPYEQYF
>many|14|TRBV13|NA|TRBJ2-5
TGTGCCAGCAGCTCCACGACAGGCCAAGAGACCCAGTACTTC
CASSSTTGQETQYF
>few|18|TRBV28|TRBD2|TRBJ2-7
TGTGCCAGCAGGCCCCCTCCCGGGACTAGCGGGAGTTCCTACGAGCAGTACTTC
CASRPPPGTSGSSYEQYF
>many|15|TRBV28|NA|TRBJ2-7
TGTGCCAGCAGATCGCCATTAGCGAAGACCTACGAGCAGTACTTC
CASRSPLAKTYEQYF
>NA|17|TRBV5-6|NA|TRBJ1-6
TGTGCCAGCAGCTCCTTTTACCGGGACCTTGCGAATTCACCCCTCCACTTT
CASSSFYRDLANSPLHF
>many|13|TRBV2|NA|TRBJ2-2
TGTGCCAGCAGGGGCCCTGGCACCGGGGAGCTGTTTTTT
CASRGPGTGELFF
>many|12|TRBV5-1|TRBD1|TRBJ2-7
TGCGCCAGCAGATCAGGGGGACACGAGCAGTACTTC
CASRSGGHEQYF
>few|13|TRBV5-1|NA|TRBJ2-5
TGCGCCAGCAGCGAAGGGATGCGAGAGACCCAGTACTTC
CASSEGMRETQYF
>many|13|TRBV2|NA|TRBJ1-2
TGTGCCAGCAGGGCAGGATGGGGGTATGGCTACACCTTC
CASRAGWGYGYTF
>NA|15|TRBV12-5|TRBD2|TRBJ2-1
TGTGCTAGTGCCCCCGGGGTAGCGGGGAACAATGAGCAGTTCTTC
CASAPGVAGNNEQFF
>many|14|TRBV29-1|TRBD2|TRBJ2-7
TGCAGCGTTGCAACTAGCGGGAGGTCTCAAGAGCAGTACTTC
CSVATSGRSQEQYF
>many|14|TRBV28|NA|TRBJ2-5
TGTGCCAGCAGTTTTGTTTGGGGGCAAGAGACCCAGTACTTC
CASSFVWGQETQYF
>many|17|TRBV24-1|TRBD2|TRBJ2-7
TGTGCCACCAGTGATTCCCGACCTAGCGGGAGTTTGCACGAGCAGTACTTC
CATSDSRPSGSLHEQYF
>NA|12|TRBV19|NA|TRBJ1-1
TGTGCCAGTAGTAGGCTGACCTTTGAAGCTTTCTTT
CASSRLTFEAFF
>NA|15|TRBV29-1|TRBD1|TRBJ1-4
TGCAGCGTTGAAGCTGAGGGGGCGCTTGGTGAAAAACTGTTTTTT
CSVEAEGALGEKLFF
>many|13|TRBV12-3/TRBV12-4|NA|TRBJ2-7
TGTGCCAGCAGTTTCGGCAGGGCATCCGAGCAGTACTTC
CASSFGRASEQYF
>few|18|TRBV7-6|TRBD2|TRBJ2-5
TGTGCCAGCAGCTTAGCCGGCGGGGGACTAGCGGGATATGAGACCCAGTACTTC
CASSLAGGGLAGYETQYF